The present TCR beta chain was sequenced within a study of blood T cell repertoires in COVID-19. Study in general: Sites across the United States, Italy and Spain contributed samples from acute and convalescent COVID-19. The analysed material was cDNA or gDNA that came from T cells, B-cell-depleted T cells, or PBMCs.

Study processing details: Estimated nucleated cell counts came from reference gene primer amplification. The table came from immunoSEQ multiplex PCR; TCRdb's copy has only in-frame clones and leaves some out. V and J calls and clone size follow that table, whereas D and trimming were derived from the DNA. This repertoire shows 200,000 or so clones, 85% found once; its top ten account for under 0.95%. CDR3 size: 13 residues. V was clipped by 2 bases and J by 7 bases, with 12 bases between them. Germline CDR1 is LGHDT and CDR2 is YNNKEL (reference sequence). The V gene is TRBV3-1 (or the pseudogene TRBV3-2), the J gene TRBJ2-7; TRBD1 is a possible D gene (5 bases). The sequence came from a man in his fifties or sixties with COVID-19, enrolled during active disease. Input material: peripheral blood. As DNA, the CDR3 is TGTGCCAGCAGCCAACCACCCTACAGGGAGCAGTACTTC. Amino acids: CASSQPPYREQYF.